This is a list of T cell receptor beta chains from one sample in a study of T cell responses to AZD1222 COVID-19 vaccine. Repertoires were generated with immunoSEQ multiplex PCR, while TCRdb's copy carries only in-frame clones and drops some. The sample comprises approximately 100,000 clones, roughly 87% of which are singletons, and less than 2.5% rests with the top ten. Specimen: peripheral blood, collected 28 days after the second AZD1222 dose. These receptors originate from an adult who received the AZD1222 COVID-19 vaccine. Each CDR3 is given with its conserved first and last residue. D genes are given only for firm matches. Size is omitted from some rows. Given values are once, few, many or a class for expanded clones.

cdr3_nt: TGTGCCAGCAAAGGCGGACTAGCGGGGGCCTACGAGCAGTACTTC
cdr3_aa: CASKGGLAGAYEQYF
d_call: TRBD2
clone_size: .
j_call: TRBJ2-7
v_call: TRBV2

cdr3_nt: TGTGCCAGCAGCTTCGGGCCCTCCTATGGCTACACCTTC
cdr3_aa: CASSFGPSYGYTF
d_call: .
clone_size: .
j_call: TRBJ1-2
v_call: TRBV5-6

cdr3_nt: TGTGCCAGCTCACCACGACGGGACGGACCTAAAGGAAACACCATATATTTT
cdr3_aa: CASSPRRDGPKGNTIYF
d_call: .
clone_size: .
j_call: TRBJ1-3
v_call: TRBV18

cdr3_nt: TGTGCCAGCAGCAACGGACAGGGGGCCCCTGAGACCCAGTACTTC
cdr3_aa: CASSNGQGAPETQYF
d_call: TRBD1
clone_size: .
j_call: TRBJ2-5
v_call: TRBV7-8

cdr3_nt: TGTGCCAGCAGTCACCAGCGGGAGGGGATTAATGAGCAGTTCTTC
cdr3_aa: CASSHQREGINEQFF
d_call: TRBD2
clone_size: .
j_call: TRBJ2-1
v_call: TRBV27

cdr3_nt: TGCGCCAGCAGCTTGGTCGGGAGGGCCTACGAGCAGTACTTC
cdr3_aa: CASSLVGRAYEQYF
d_call: TRBD2
clone_size: .
j_call: TRBJ2-7
v_call: TRBV5-1

cdr3_nt: TGTGCCAGTAGCCCTCGACGGGAGGTAGCCAAAAACATTCAGTACTTC
cdr3_aa: CASSPRREVAKNIQYF
d_call: TRBD2
clone_size: .
j_call: TRBJ2-4
v_call: TRBV19

cdr3_nt: TGTGCCAGCAGGTCACAGGGGGCTCTTAGTTCACCCCTCCACTTT
cdr3_aa: CASRSQGALSSPLHF
d_call: TRBD1
clone_size: .
j_call: TRBJ1-6
v_call: TRBV5-6

cdr3_nt: TGTGCCAGCAGCCCTTTTCCGGGACAGGGGCATTCACCCCTCCACTTT
cdr3_aa: CASSPFPGQGHSPLHF
d_call: TRBD1
clone_size: .
j_call: TRBJ1-6
v_call: TRBV7-2

cdr3_nt: TGCGCCAGCAGCTTGGGCGACCTTGTGGGAGGCGAGCAGTACTTC
cdr3_aa: CASSLGDLVGGEQYF
d_call: .
clone_size: .
j_call: TRBJ2-7
v_call: TRBV5-1

cdr3_nt: TGTGCCACCAGTGACCTAAGGGGGACAGATACGCAGTATTTT
cdr3_aa: CATSDLRGTDTQYF
d_call: .
clone_size: .
j_call: TRBJ2-3
v_call: TRBV24-1

cdr3_nt: TGTGCCAGCAGTCTACTCGGGACCCAGAAGGGGGTCTTC
cdr3_aa: CASSLLGTQKGVF
d_call: .
clone_size: .
j_call: TRBJ2-1
v_call: TRBV12-3/TRBV12-4

cdr3_nt: TGTGCCAGCTCATCTGACAGGGGGCACTACGAGCAGTACTTC
cdr3_aa: CASSSDRGHYEQYF
d_call: TRBD1
clone_size: .
j_call: TRBJ2-7
v_call: TRBV18

cdr3_nt: TGCGCCAGCAGTCATGGGGACAGGGAGAGCTCCTACGAGCAGTACTTC
cdr3_aa: CASSHGDRESSYEQYF
d_call: TRBD1
clone_size: .
j_call: TRBJ2-7
v_call: TRBV23-1

cdr3_nt: TGTGCCACCAGTGATTCCGGGACAGGGTTCTATGGCTACACCTTC
cdr3_aa: CATSDSGTGFYGYTF
d_call: TRBD1
clone_size: once
j_call: TRBJ1-2
v_call: TRBV24-1

cdr3_nt: TGTGCCACCAGCAGTGGTGTTAGCACAGATACGCAGTATTTT
cdr3_aa: CATSSGVSTDTQYF
d_call: .
clone_size: .
j_call: TRBJ2-3
v_call: TRBV15

cdr3_nt: TGTGCCAGCAGCACTTTCCATAGCTCCTACAATGAGCAGTTCTTC
cdr3_aa: CASSTFHSSYNEQFF
d_call: .
clone_size: .
j_call: TRBJ2-1
v_call: TRBV7-3

cdr3_nt: TGTGCCAGCAGCCAGGGACTGCAAGAGACCCAGTACTTC
cdr3_aa: CASSQGLQETQYF
d_call: .
clone_size: .
j_call: TRBJ2-5
v_call: TRBV3-1/TRBV3-2

cdr3_nt: TGCAGTGCTAGTAGACAGGTCGGCTACACCTTC
cdr3_aa: CSASRQVGYTF
d_call: .
clone_size: .
j_call: TRBJ1-2
v_call: TRBV20-1

cdr3_nt: TGTGCCAGTAGTTCCTCCCGCTCCTACAATGAGCAGTTCTTC
cdr3_aa: CASSSSRSYNEQFF
d_call: .
clone_size: .
j_call: TRBJ2-1
v_call: TRBV19

cdr3_nt: TGCGCCAGCAGCTTGGCCGGGAGCTCCTACGAGCAGTACTTC
cdr3_aa: CASSLAGSSYEQYF
d_call: .
clone_size: .
j_call: TRBJ2-7
v_call: TRBV5-1

cdr3_nt: TGTGCCAGCAGCGTAAAGTCAAACACTGAAGCTTTCTTT
cdr3_aa: CASSVKSNTEAFF
d_call: .
clone_size: .
j_call: TRBJ1-1
v_call: TRBV9

cdr3_nt: TGTGCCAGCGGAGGGGGGGGACAGGGAAGAGTTACAGATACGCAGTATTTT
cdr3_aa: CASGGGGQGRVTDTQYF
d_call: TRBD1
clone_size: .
j_call: TRBJ2-3
v_call: TRBV28

cdr3_nt: TGTGCCAGCAGTGCTGCCAGGGGGGGAGGGGAGACCCAGTACTTC
cdr3_aa: CASSAARGGGETQYF
d_call: .
clone_size: .
j_call: TRBJ2-5
v_call: TRBV25-1

cdr3_nt: TGTGCCAGCAGCCGGTCGGGGCGAGAGACCCAGTACTTC
cdr3_aa: CASSRSGRETQYF
d_call: .
clone_size: .
j_call: TRBJ2-5
v_call: TRBV3-1/TRBV3-2

cdr3_nt: TGTGCCAGCAGCTTAGAGGCAGGGGAGATGTACGAGCAGTACTTC
cdr3_aa: CASSLEAGEMYEQYF
d_call: .
clone_size: .
j_call: TRBJ2-7
v_call: TRBV7-2